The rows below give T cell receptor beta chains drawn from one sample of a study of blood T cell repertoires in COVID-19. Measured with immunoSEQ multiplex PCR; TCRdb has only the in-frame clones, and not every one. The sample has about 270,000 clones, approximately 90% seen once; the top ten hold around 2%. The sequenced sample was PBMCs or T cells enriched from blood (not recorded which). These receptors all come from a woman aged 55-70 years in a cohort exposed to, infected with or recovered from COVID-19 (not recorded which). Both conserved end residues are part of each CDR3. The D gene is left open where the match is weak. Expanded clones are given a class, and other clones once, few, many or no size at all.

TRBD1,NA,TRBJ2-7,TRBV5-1,CASSTGQGGGYEQYF,TGCGCCAGCAGCACAGGACAGGGGGGGGGCTACGAGCAGTACTTC
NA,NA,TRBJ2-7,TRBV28,CAARGQGNSYEQYF,TGTGCCGCGCGGGGGCAGGGGAATTCCTACGAGCAGTACTTC
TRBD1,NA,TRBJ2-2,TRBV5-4,CASSFPGTGRAGELFF,TGTGCCAGCAGCTTCCCCGGGACAGGGCGCGCCGGGGAGCTGTTTTTT
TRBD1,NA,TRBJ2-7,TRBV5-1,CASSYGTGITYEQYF,TGCGCCAGCAGCTACGGGACAGGGATTACCTACGAGCAGTACTTC
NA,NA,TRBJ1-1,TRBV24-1,CAGGNLMNTEAFF,TGTGCCGGAGGAAATCTGATGAACACTGAAGCTTTCTTT
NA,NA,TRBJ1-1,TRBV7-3,CASSLTQVGNTEAFF,TGTGCCAGCAGCTTAACCCAGGTGGGGAACACTGAAGCTTTCTTT
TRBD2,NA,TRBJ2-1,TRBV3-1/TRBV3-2,CASSETSSERNEQFF,TGTGCCAGCAGCGAGACTAGCTCCGAGAGAAATGAGCAGTTCTTC
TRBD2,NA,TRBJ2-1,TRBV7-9,CASSLRLAGGYNEQFF,TGTGCCAGCAGCTTGAGACTAGCGGGAGGGTACAATGAGCAGTTCTTC
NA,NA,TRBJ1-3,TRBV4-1,CASSHPGVSSGNTIYF,TGCGCCAGCAGCCACCCAGGGGTTTCCTCTGGAAACACCATATATTTT
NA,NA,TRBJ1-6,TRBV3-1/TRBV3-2,CASSQSVIYNSPLHF,TGTGCCAGCAGCCAGTCAGTAATTTATAATTCACCCCTCCACTTT
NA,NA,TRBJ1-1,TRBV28,CASSLGQGPGFF,TGTGCCAGCAGTTTAGGGCAGGGGCCAGGTTTCTTT
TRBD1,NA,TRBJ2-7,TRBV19,CASSDRELREQYF,TGTGCCAGTAGCGACAGGGAACTGAGGGAGCAGTACTTC
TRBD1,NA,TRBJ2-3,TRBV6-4,CASSGTGGNTQYF,TGTGCCAGCAGCGGGACAGGGGGAAATACGCAGTATTTT
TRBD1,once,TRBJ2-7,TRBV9,CASSVFGTGGDEQYF,TGTGCCAGCAGCGTATTTGGGACAGGGGGAGACGAGCAGTACTTC
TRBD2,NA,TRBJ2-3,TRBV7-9,CASSLRSERELKDTQYF,TGTGCCAGCAGCTTACGGTCTGAGCGGGAGTTGAAAGATACGCAGTATTTT
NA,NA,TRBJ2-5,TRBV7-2,CASSTDRGGETQYF,TGTGCCAGCAGCACCGACAGGGGAGGGGAGACCCAGTACTTC
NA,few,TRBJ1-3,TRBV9,CASSRVTGNTIYF,TGTGCCAGCAGCCGGGTGACGGGAAACACCATATATTTT
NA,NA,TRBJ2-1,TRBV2,CASREGHGSSYNEQFF,TGTGCCAGCAGAGAGGGGCACGGGAGCTCCTACAATGAGCAGTTCTTC
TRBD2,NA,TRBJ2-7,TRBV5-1,CASSTYSGSPYEQYF,TGCGCCAGCAGCACCTATAGCGGGAGCCCCTACGAGCAGTACTTC
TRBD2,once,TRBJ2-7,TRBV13,CASSFGLAGVDEQYF,TGTGCCAGCAGCTTCGGACTAGCGGGAGTTGACGAGCAGTACTTC
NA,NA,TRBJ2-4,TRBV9,CASSSGSEGNIQYF,TGTGCCAGCTCTTCGGGGAGTGAAGGAAACATTCAGTACTTC
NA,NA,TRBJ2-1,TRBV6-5,CASSFTEGYNEQFF,TGTGCCAGCAGTTTTACGGAGGGATACAATGAGCAGTTCTTC
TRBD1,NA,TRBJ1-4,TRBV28,CASSPGTGRTKLFF,TGTGCCAGCAGCCCCGGGACAGGGAGGACAAAACTGTTTTTT
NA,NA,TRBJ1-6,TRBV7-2,CASSLAVRANSPLHF,TGTGCCAGCAGCTTAGCGGTCAGGGCTAATTCACCCCTCCACTTT
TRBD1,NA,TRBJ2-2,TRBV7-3,CASSLYEGARTGELFF,TGTGCCAGCAGCCTATACGAGGGGGCGCGGACCGGGGAGCTGTTTTTT
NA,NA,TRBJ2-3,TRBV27,CASSLSPRAGTQYF,TGTGCCAGCAGTTTATCGCCCAGGGCGGGGACGCAGTATTTT
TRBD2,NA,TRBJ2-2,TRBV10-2,CASSKPRSGRGNTGELFF,TGCGCCAGCAGTAAGCCCCGTAGCGGGAGGGGTAACACCGGGGAGCTGTTTTTT
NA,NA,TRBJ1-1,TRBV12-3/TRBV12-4,CASSLRGEAFF,TGTGCCAGCAGTTTAAGAGGGGAAGCTTTCTTT
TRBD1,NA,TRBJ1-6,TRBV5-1,CASSWSSGGPGNSPLHF,TGCGCCAGCAGCTGGTCCTCAGGGGGACCTGGTAATTCACCCCTCCACTTT
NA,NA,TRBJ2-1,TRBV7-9,CASSLRRAAGSNEQFF,TGTGCCAGCAGCTTGCGGCGGGCGGCGGGGAGCAATGAGCAGTTCTTC
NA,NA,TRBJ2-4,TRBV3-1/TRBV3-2,CASSHGSLAKNIQYF,TGTGCCAGCAGCCACGGGAGCCTAGCCAAAAACATTCAGTACTTC
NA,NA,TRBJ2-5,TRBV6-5,CASSYAGRGETQYF,TGTGCCAGCAGTTACGCCGGGCGAGGGGAGACCCAGTACTTC
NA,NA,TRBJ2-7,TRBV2,CAIGRDGYEQYF,TGTGCCATCGGCAGGGATGGTTACGAGCAGTACTTC
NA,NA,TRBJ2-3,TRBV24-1,CATRSRIGTDTQYF,TGTGCCACCAGGTCCAGGATCGGCACAGATACGCAGTATTTT
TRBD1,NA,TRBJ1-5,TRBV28,CASRHGTAFNQPQHF,TGTGCCAGCAGGCATGGGACAGCCTTCAATCAGCCCCAGCATTTT
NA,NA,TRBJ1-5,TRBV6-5,CASVRVDSNQPQHF,TGTGCCAGCGTCAGGGTAGATAGCAATCAGCCCCAGCATTTT
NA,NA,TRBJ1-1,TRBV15,CATSSPDRGTEAFF,TGTGCCACCAGCAGCCCAGACAGAGGCACTGAAGCTTTCTTT
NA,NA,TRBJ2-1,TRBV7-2,CASSRNFGNEQFF,TGTGCCAGCAGCAGAAACTTCGGCAATGAGCAGTTCTTC
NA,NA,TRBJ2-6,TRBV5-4,CASSLALSSGANVLTF,TGTGCCAGCAGCTTGGCTCTGAGCTCTGGGGCCAACGTCCTGACTTTC
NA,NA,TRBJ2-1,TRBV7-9,CASSLTDNEQFF,TGTGCCAGCAGCTTGACAGACAATGAGCAGTTCTTC
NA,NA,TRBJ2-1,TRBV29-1,CSVDWAGGNEQFF,TGCAGCGTTGATTGGGCGGGTGGTAATGAGCAGTTCTTC
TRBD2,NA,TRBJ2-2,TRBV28,CASRLPGLAGGELFF,TGTGCCAGCAGACTACCGGGACTAGCGGGCGGGGAGCTGTTTTTT
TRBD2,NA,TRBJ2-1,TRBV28,CASSSSGRARNEQFF,TGTGCCAGCAGTTCAAGCGGGAGGGCCCGGAATGAGCAGTTCTTC
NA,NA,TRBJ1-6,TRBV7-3,CASSSADSYNSPLHF,TGTGCCAGCAGCTCCGCGGACAGTTATAATTCACCCCTCCACTTT
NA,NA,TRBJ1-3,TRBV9,CASSVGQASPGTIYF,TGTGCCAGCAGCGTAGGACAGGCGAGTCCCGGCACCATATATTTT